This T cell receptor beta chain was observed in a study of blood T cells in healthy people across ages. Study information: The template switching approach captured approximately one barcoded beta molecule for every two T cells. The study's findings and limits: Observed TCR beta diversity per million T cells went down as age went up. This fall followed a roughly linear course with age. Long-lived donors had more naive CD4+ cells and higher diversity than aged donors.

Using a J-beta primer mix together with a sample-barcoded 5' primer, a second PCR was run for 7 to 11 cycles. The template-switch adaptor, which had 12 random nucleotides, put a tag on each cDNA molecule. TCRdb re-called the 5' RACE reads through MiXCR, storing one row per CDR3 protein. The table has fewer than 750,000 distinct CDR3 sequences, roughly half seen once. Regarding this clonotype: The antigen is not known.

The sequenced sample was blood. The receptor comes from a woman aged 80 or older in good health.

DNA of the CDR3: TGTGCCATCAATCCCACGGGATCCGACGAGCAGTACTTC. Its translation is CAINPTGSDEQYF. This sequence joins TRBV10-3 and TRBJ2-7, with D possibly TRBD2 on 5 matching bases. The CDR3 length is 13 residues. CDR1 and CDR2 from the germline V gene are ENHRY and SYGVKD. V dropped 7 bases and J dropped 5 bases, with 15 bases sitting between them.